Below are 24 T cell receptor beta chains sequenced from a single sample in a study of Ad26.COV2.S vaccination and SARS-CoV-2 variants listed by TCRdb under 2021. Reading the label with the study, this specimen's treatment or condition is: around 19 received Ad26.COV2.S at low or high dose, single or two shots; about 5 received placebo; per-sample allocation not given. Repertoires of vaccine and placebo recipients were sequenced from samples collected on day 63 after the first injection. The library was made by the immunoSEQ multiplex PCR assay. TCRdb carries this immuneACCESS record with in-frame sequences only. Its versions omit some clonotypes, under half of them owing to an unresolved V gene in the studies checked, with the rest unexplained. The sample table contains approximately 300,000 clones; only one count was recorded for 85% of them. The top ten hold roughly 2% of the sample. Specimen: peripheral blood, collected in a trial of Ad26.COV2.S vaccine versus placebo. These receptors were collected from a person aged 18 to 65 who received the Ad26.COV2.S COVID-19 vaccine or a placebo.

The rearrangement links TRBV6-1 to TRBJ2-1; 12 positions agree with TRBD2. The junction had 9 bases not matched to a gene; V was cut back by 4 bases and J by 2 bases. Germline V gene data show CDR1 as MNHNS and CDR2 as SASEGT. The CDR3 extends over 18 amino acids. CDR3 amino acids: CASSGSLAGGLPYNEQFF. The CDR3 DNA follows: TGTGCCAGCAGTGGGTCACTAGCGGGGGGCCTTCCCTACAATGAGCAGTTCTTC.

V and J are TRBV5-1 and TRBJ2-5, with D maybe TRBD1 (5 bases). The CDR3 is 17 amino acids. The germline V gene has CDR1 SGHRS and CDR2 YFSETQ. Trimming shortened V by 0 bases and J by 0 bases, and 15 bases separated the two germline ends. The chain's CDR3 is CASSLGARVWDQETQYF. The CDR3 DNA reads TGCGCCAGCAGCTTGGGGGCCAGGGTTTGGGACCAAGAGACCCAGTACTTC.

This chain links TRBV28 with TRBJ2-5; tentatively, D is TRBD1 (5 bases). Trimming cost V 5 bases and J 5 bases, with 15 bases left between them. The length of the CDR3 is 14 residues. CDR1 and CDR2 (germline): MDHEN, SYDVKM. The CDR3 reads CASSPRQPGETQYF. As DNA, the CDR3 is TGTGCCAGCAGTCCACGACAGCCCGGGGAGACCCAGTACTTC.

J is TRBJ2-3 and V is TRBV5-4, with unresolved D. The V end lost 5 bases, the J end lost 4 bases, and 8 bases lay between the germline ends. This CDR3 has 12 amino acids. CDR1 is SGHNT and CDR2 is YYREEE in the germline V gene (reference sequence). The CDR3 region is CASSPNPDTQYF. In DNA, the CDR3 is TGTGCCAGCAGTCCAAATCCAGATACGCAGTATTTT.

The gene calls are TRBV28 and TRBJ1-5; tentative D call: TRBD1 (5 bases). Germline V gene data show CDR1 as MDHEN and CDR2 as SYDVKM. V shed 6 bases and J shed 7 bases, with 19 bases lying between them. The CDR3 is made up of 15 amino acids. CDR3 sequence (DNA): TGTGCCAGCAGCCCAGGCCGGCAGGGCGGGCAGCCCCAGCATTTT. This encodes CASSPGRQGGQPQHF.

The CDR3 bases are TGCGCCAGCAGCTTGGCTGGGCCTTATAGCAATCAGCCCCAGCATTTT. Its translation is CASSLAGPYSNQPQHF. The J gene is TRBJ1-5, the V gene TRBV5-1, with no clear D. The germline CDR1 and CDR2 sequences are SGHRS and YFSETQ. This CDR3 comprises 16 residues. The V gene lost 0 bases and the J gene lost 0 bases, with 10 bases spanning the gap.

This chain uses TRBV6-5 with TRBJ2-1; D call uncertain. Germline CDR1 and CDR2: MNHEY and SVGAGI. V dropped 3 bases and J dropped 8 bases, with 5 bases sitting between them. This CDR3 contains 11 residues. CDR3 DNA sequence: TGTGCCAGCAGTTATCGGTATGAGCAGTTCTTC. Translation: CASSYRYEQFF.

This chain links TRBV2 with TRBJ2-7; 11 bases are shared with TRBD2. The CDR3 covers 17 residues. The ends lost 1 base at V and 1 base at J; junction bases unmatched: 6. Germline V gives CDR1 SNHLY, CDR2 FYNNEI. CDR3: CASSEETVAGGSYEQYF. The CDR3 region has the DNA TGTGCCAGCAGTGAAGAGACAGTAGCGGGGGGGTCCTACGAGCAGTACTTC.

This clone was seen only a few times. The V call is TRBV28, the J call TRBJ2-7; D might be TRBD1 or TRBD2, each matching 5 bases. V gave up 8 bases and J gave up 6 bases, with 11 bases separating them. The germline V gene encodes CDR1 MDHEN and CDR2 SYDVKM. The CDR3 runs 11 residues. This chain's CDR3 is CASSGPFEQYF. DNA for the CDR3: TGTGCCAGCTCGGGGCCTTTCGAGCAGTACTTC.

The V call is TRBV6-6, the J call TRBJ1-3, with 11 bases matching TRBD1. With V trimmed by 5 bases and J by 8 bases, 14 bases remained unmatched. The germline CDR1 and CDR2 sequences are MNHNY and SVGAGI (reference sequence). The CDR3 totals 17 residues. CDR3 DNA sequence: TGTGCCAGCAGTCCCCGATCCGGGACAGGGGGACTGTACACCATATATTTT. This translates into CASSPRSGTGGLYTIYF.

This chain connects TRBV5-6 to TRBJ2-5; D might be TRBD2 (5 bases). The CDR3 consists of 13 residues. The V and J ends lost 5 bases and 1 base respectively, with 9 bases between them. Per germline, CDR1 SGHDT and CDR2 YYEEEE. This CDR3 reads CASSLSGQETQYF. As DNA, the CDR3 is TGTGCCAGCAGTTTAAGCGGCCAAGAGACCCAGTACTTC.

This clone appeared a single time. V gene TRBV5-1 combines with J gene TRBJ1-5, with 7 bases aligning to TRBD1. Germline CDR1 reads SGHRS; CDR2 reads YFSETQ. This CDR3 comprises 14 residues. With V trimmed by 4 bases and J by 2 bases, 3 bases remained unmatched. This CDR3 is CASSAGTGNQPQHF. CDR3 DNA: TGCGCCAGCAGCGCCGGGACAGGCAATCAGCCCCAGCATTTT.

This chain connects TRBV6-6 to TRBJ2-5; D remains ambiguous. Per the germline V gene, CDR1 is MNHNY and CDR2 is SVGAGI (reference sequence). The CDR3 is made up of 12 amino acids. Trimming shortened V by 2 bases and J by 5 bases, and 6 bases separated the two germline ends. CDR3 amino acids: CASSYHYETQYF. The CDR3 DNA reads TGTGCCAGCAGTTACCATTATGAGACCCAGTACTTC.

This clone was detected only once. The chain joins TRBV5-1 to TRBJ1-1, with a possible D match to TRBD1 (5 bases). Germline V gives CDR1 SGHRS, CDR2 YFSETQ. V lost 0 bases and J 3 bases, leaving 18 bases between the germline ends. The CDR3 loop spans 17 amino acids. The CDR3 reads CASSLGQRNIEDTEAFF. The CDR3 DNA is TGCGCCAGCAGCTTGGGACAGCGAAACATAGAGGACACTGAAGCTTTCTTT.

The rearrangement uses TRBV6-2 or TRBV6-3 and TRBJ2-7; D gene ambiguous. Germline V gives CDR1 MNHEY, CDR2 SVGEGT. Trimming pared 0 bases from V and 0 bases from J, leaving 6 bases between. This CDR3 comprises 14 residues. The CDR3 coding sequence is TGTGCCAGCAGTTACTCGATCTCCTCCTACGAGCAGTACTTC. Translated: CASSYSISSYEQYF.

The gene calls are TRBV10-3 and TRBJ1-1; 8 nucleotides line up with TRBD1. CDR1 is ENHRY, CDR2 SYGVKD, per germline. The CDR3 has 17 amino acids. Germline trimming cut 4 bases from V and 2 bases from J; bases unmatched to any gene: 12. The CDR3 loop reads CAISARRQGPYNTEAFF. The CDR3 nucleotides read TGTGCCATCAGTGCCCGTCGACAGGGGCCGTATAACACTGAAGCTTTCTTT.

The V and J genes are TRBV30 and TRBJ1-1; the D is unclear. The CDR3 spans 13 residues. Germline V CDR1 and CDR2: GTSNPN, SVGIG (reference sequence). V was trimmed by 8 bases and J by 6 bases, leaving 19 bases between them. CDR3 loop: CAARVRGFAEAFF. The CDR3 nucleotides are TGTGCCGCCCGAGTTCGGGGTTTCGCTGAAGCTTTCTTT. The full variable domain, its missing parts supplied by reference TRBV30 and TRBJ1-1, is SQTIHQWPATLVQPVGSPLSLECTVEGTSNPNLYWYRQAAGRGLQLLFYSVGIGQISSEVPQNLSASRPQDRQFILSSKKLLLSDSGFYLCAARVRGFAEAFFGQGTRLTVV.

J is TRBJ2-5 and V is TRBV2; 8 nucleotides match TRBD2. Germline V lookup: CDR1 SNHLY, CDR2 FYNNEI. After removal of 8 bases from V and 5 bases from J, the junction contained 7 bases not matched to a gene. This CDR3 has 13 amino acids. CDR3 nucleotides: TGTGCCAGCCGAAGGACTAGCCGGGAGACCCAGTACTTC. Translated: CASRRTSRETQYF. Complete variable domain (other parts from reference TRBV2 and TRBJ2-5): EPEVTQTPSHQVTQMGQEVILRCVPISNHLYFYWYRQILGQKVEFLVSFYNNEISEKSEIFDDQFSVERPDGSNFTLKIRSTKLEDSAMYFCASRRTSRETQYFGPGTRLLVL.

This chain connects TRBV18 to TRBJ2-3; TRBD2 is a possible D gene (5 bases). V gave up 8 bases and J gave up 3 bases, with 18 bases separating them. CDR1 KGHSH and CDR2 LQKENI come from the germline V gene. There are 15 residues in the CDR3. CDR3 amino acids: CASSRSGDPTDTQYF. The CDR3, as DNA: TGTGCCAGCAGCAGAAGCGGAGACCCGACAGATACGCAGTATTTT.

The V and J genes are TRBV27 and TRBJ2-7; possibly TRBD2 for D (5 bases). The CDR3 covers 14 residues. With 5 bases removed from V and 3 bases from J, the gap between germline ends came to 14 bases. Germline CDR1 MNHEY, CDR2 SMNVEV (reference sequence). The chain's CDR3 is CASSKGAVGYEQYF. CDR3 coding DNA: TGTGCCAGCAGTAAGGGAGCTGTGGGCTACGAGCAGTACTTC.

This clone was counted only a few times. The rearrangement joins TRBV27 to TRBJ2-7, with 10 positions matching TRBD2. This CDR3 is built from 15 residues. Germline V gene data show CDR1 as MNHEY and CDR2 as SMNVEV (reference sequence). J was trimmed by 3 bases and V by 8 bases; bases with no gene match: 10. The DNA of the CDR3 is TGTGCCAGCGGATCTCCTTTAGCGGGGGGCTACGAGCAGTACTTC. Encoded protein: CASGSPLAGGYEQYF.

This clone was observed a handful of times. DNA for the CDR3: TGTGCCAGCAGCCCCCCAGGACTCGGCCATGAGCAGTTCTTC. It is translated as CASSPPGLGHEQFF. The V call is TRBV11-2, the J call TRBJ2-1; D perhaps matches TRBD2 (5 bases). The germline CDR1 and CDR2 sequences are SGHAT and FQNNGV. V was pared by 5 bases and J by 8 bases, with 16 bases between. The CDR3 extends over 14 amino acids.

Only a few counts were recorded for this clone. The V call is TRBV2, the J call TRBJ2-6, with D uncertain. CDR1 and CDR2 from the germline V gene are SNHLY and FYNNEI. V lost 7 bases to trimming and J lost 5 bases, with 9 bases between them. CDR3 length equals 13 residues. The CDR3 nucleotides are TGTGCCAGCACCAGAAACCGGGCCAACGTCCTGACTTTC. Its translation is CASTRNRANVLTF.

The V gene is TRBV6-5, the J gene TRBJ2-5, with TRBD2 as a possible D gene (6 bases). The germline CDR1 and CDR2 sequences are MNHEY and SVGAGI. This CDR3 contains 15 residues. With 2 bases removed from V and 5 bases from J, the gap between germline ends came to 15 bases. The CDR3 DNA sequence: TGTGCCAGCAGTTACGGCTCTAGTGGGGGGGAGACCCAGTACTTC. It specifies CASSYGSSGGETQYF.